Detailed here is one TCR beta chain. The antigen is undetermined. The PCR employed 60 Vbeta primers together with 13 Jbeta primers. Data came from immunoSEQ multiplex PCR; TCRdb stores just in-frame clones and leaves some out. The table lists fewer than 200,000 clones. This sample was taken from a study of cytomegalovirus exposure and HLA in healthy donors. Findings and limits, study-wide: Using the classifier, cytomegalovirus status was reportedly diagnosed with high specificity and sensitivity. What a later analysis showed was that several of the most significant clusters appeared linked to common viral pathogens. Some TCR beta chains (164 of them) were listed as cytomegalovirus-associated.

CDR1 and CDR2 (germline): SGDLS, YYNGEE. Trimming took 3 bases from V and 0 from J, leaving 10 bases between them. The CDR3 runs to 16 residues. The V and J genes are TRBV9 and TRBJ1-6; D call uncertain. Sequencing was carried out using PBMCs. The clonotype was recovered from a woman in her sixties in good health and CMV-seronegative. The DNA of the CDR3 is TGTGCCAGCAGCGCCTCAGGTAGCTCCTATAATTCACCCCTCCACTTT. Translation gives CASSASGSSYNSPLHF.